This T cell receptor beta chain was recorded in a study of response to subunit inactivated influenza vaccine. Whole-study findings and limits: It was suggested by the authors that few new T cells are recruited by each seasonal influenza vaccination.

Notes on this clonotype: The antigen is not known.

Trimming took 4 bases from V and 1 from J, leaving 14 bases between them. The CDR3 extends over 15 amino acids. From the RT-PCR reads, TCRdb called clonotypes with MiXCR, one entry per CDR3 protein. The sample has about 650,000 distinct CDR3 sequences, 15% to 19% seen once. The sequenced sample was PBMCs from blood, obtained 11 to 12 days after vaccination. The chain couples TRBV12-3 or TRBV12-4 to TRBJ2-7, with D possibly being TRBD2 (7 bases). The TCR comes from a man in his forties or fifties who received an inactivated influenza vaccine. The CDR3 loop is CASSSRRGGSYEQYF. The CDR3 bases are TGTGCCAGCAGTTCCCGGAGGGGGGGATCCTACGAGCAGTACTTC.